This entry is about one TCR beta chain. One end of the junction is discordant with germline, which a read error may explain. The germline CDR1 and CDR2 sequences are SNHLY and FYNNEI. The length of the CDR3 is 13 residues. These data come from a study of technical replicates of blood from a handful of donors. Using immunoSEQ multiplex PCR, the repertoire was profiled, and TCRdb retains in-frame clones only, with some absent. Seen here are fewer than 95,000 clones, 94% observed once, and the top ten hold 0.2% to 0.3%. The chain combines TRBV2 with TRBJ2-1; TRBD2 is a possible D gene (5 bases). This sequence originates from a human donor in good health. Sequencing input: T cells isolated from PBMCs. The CDR3 loop reads CASSEARVVGRLF. The DNA of the CDR3 is TGTGCCAGCAGTGAAGCGAGGGTGGTAGGGCGCCTCTTC.